This is a list of T cell receptor beta chains from one sample in a study of CD8 T cells in ankylosing spondylitis. From the 5' RACE reads, TCRdb called clonotypes with MiXCR, one entry per CDR3 protein. The table includes about 540,000 distinct CDR3 sequences, about 13% detected once. The sequencing input was blood, either unsorted or a sorted T cell fraction (not recorded which). The receptors come from a male donor with ankylosing spondylitis. Each CDR3 is given with its conserved first and last residue. The order of the fields is D gene, J gene, clone size, V gene, CDR3 protein, CDR3 DNA. A D gene is named only where the DNA matches it firmly. Rows give clone size only sometimes, using once, few, many, or a class for an expanded clone.

D: TRBD1; J: TRBJ2-5; size: few; V: TRBV5-1; CDR3: CASDRERTQYF; DNA: TGCGCCAGCGACAGGGAACGGACCCAGTACTTC
D: TRBD1; J: TRBJ1-1; size: -; V: TRBV5-1; CDR3: CASSFWGQGAVDTEAFF; DNA: TGCGCCAGCAGCTTTTGGGGGCAGGGGGCGGTTGACACTGAAGCTTTCTTT
D: TRBD1; J: TRBJ1-2; size: -; V: TRBV29-1; CDR3: CSVNQGARDGYTF; DNA: TGCAGCGTAAACCAGGGGGCGAGGGATGGCTACACCTTC
D: TRBD2; J: TRBJ2-5; size: -; V: TRBV13; CDR3: CASSQGLAGETQYF; DNA: TGTGCCAGCAGCCAGGGACTAGCGGGAGAGACCCAGTACTTC
D: -; J: TRBJ2-6; size: few; V: TRBV3-1; CDR3: CASSHKFTGANVLTF; DNA: TGTGCCAGCAGCCATAAGTTCACTGGGGCCAACGTCCTGACTTTC
D: -; J: TRBJ1-2; size: few; V: TRBV29-1; CDR3: CSVEEATYGYTF; DNA: TGCAGCGTTGAAGAGGCGACCTATGGCTACACCTTC
D: -; J: TRBJ1-2; size: few; V: TRBV5-1; CDR3: CASSITANYGYTF; DNA: TGCGCCAGCAGCATAACAGCTAACTATGGCTACACCTTC
D: TRBD1; J: TRBJ1-1; size: -; V: TRBV13; CDR3: CASSSMGQGVITEAFF; DNA: TGTGCCAGCAGCTCGATGGGACAGGGGGTAATTACTGAAGCTTTCTTT
D: TRBD1; J: TRBJ1-1; size: -; V: TRBV15; CDR3: CATSRGPDRGRTEAFF; DNA: TGTGCCACCAGCAGAGGCCCCGACAGGGGGCGGACTGAAGCTTTCTTT
D: -; J: TRBJ1-6; size: -; V: TRBV10-3; CDR3: CAISGNRAGSPLHF; DNA: TGTGCCATCAGTGGGAACAGGGCCGGTTCACCCCTCCACTTT
D: TRBD2; J: TRBJ2-1; size: few; V: TRBV7-8; CDR3: CASSKLAGGKNEQFF; DNA: TGTGCCAGCAGCAAACTAGCGGGAGGGAAAAATGAGCAGTTCTTC
D: -; J: TRBJ2-1; size: -; V: TRBV7-9; CDR3: CASLEAEAYNEQFF; DNA: TGTGCCAGCTTAGAGGCGGAAGCCTACAATGAGCAGTTCTTC
D: -; J: TRBJ2-5; size: few; V: TRBV20-1; CDR3: CSARDRRSETQYF; DNA: TGCAGTGCTAGAGATAGGAGATCGGAGACCCAGTACTTC
D: TRBD1; J: TRBJ1-2; size: few; V: TRBV20-1; CDR3: CSGGQGPPHDYGYTF; DNA: TGCAGTGGGGGACAGGGCCCTCCCCACGACTATGGCTACACCTTC
D: TRBD1; J: TRBJ1-2; size: -; V: TRBV9; CDR3: CASSVVPGQGGNGYTF; DNA: TGTGCCAGCAGCGTAGTGCCGGGACAGGGAGGAAATGGCTACACCTTC
D: TRBD1; J: TRBJ1-1; size: -; V: TRBV10-1; CDR3: CASSPGTGDSEAFF; DNA: TGCGCCAGCAGCCCCGGGACAGGGGACAGTGAAGCTTTCTTT
D: TRBD1; J: TRBJ2-5; size: -; V: TRBV20-1; CDR3: CSAPNRGQETQYF; DNA: TGCAGTGCCCCCAACAGGGGCCAAGAGACCCAGTACTTC
D: -; J: TRBJ2-5; size: -; V: TRBV7-8; CDR3: CASTLFLARETQYF; DNA: TGTGCCAGCACCCTCTTTTTAGCTCGAGAGACCCAGTACTTC
D: TRBD1; J: TRBJ1-2; size: -; V: TRBV27; CDR3: CASSLRSGGGYGYTF; DNA: TGTGCCAGCAGTTTACGGTCAGGGGGCGGCTATGGCTACACCTTC
D: -; J: TRBJ2-1; size: few; V: TRBV5-6; CDR3: CASIPNRSYNEQFF; DNA: TGTGCCAGCATCCCGAACCGCTCCTACAATGAGCAGTTCTTC
D: TRBD1; J: TRBJ1-6; size: -; V: TRBV5-1; CDR3: CASSLEGQNSPLHF; DNA: TGCGCCAGCAGCTTGGAGGGACAGAATTCACCCCTCCACTTT
D: -; J: TRBJ2-7; size: -; V: TRBV12-3/TRBV12-4; CDR3: CASNPGGPPYEQYF; DNA: TGTGCCAGCAATCCGGGCGGCCCTCCTTACGAGCAGTACTTC
D: -; J: TRBJ2-3; size: few; V: TRBV27; CDR3: CASSSGGFTDTQYF; DNA: TGTGCCAGCAGTTCCGGCGGGTTCACAGATACGCAGTATTTT
D: -; J: TRBJ2-7; size: -; V: TRBV20-1; CDR3: CSAREPYSSYEQYF; DNA: TGCAGTGCTAGAGAGCCCTATAGCTCCTACGAGCAGTACTTC
D: -; J: TRBJ2-1; size: many; V: TRBV7-7; CDR3: CASSREGGSYNEQFF; DNA: TGTGCCAGCAGCCGGGAAGGGGGCTCCTACAATGAGCAGTTCTTC
D: TRBD1; J: TRBJ1-5; size: many; V: TRBV4-2; CDR3: CASSQRQGSQPQHF; DNA: TGTGCCAGCAGCCAAAGACAGGGGAGTCAGCCCCAGCATTTT